This record covers a single TCR beta chain. Its specificity is not known. With V trimmed by 2 bases and J by 7 bases, 11 bases remained unmatched. This CDR3 spans 15 amino acids. Germline lookup yields CDR1 SGHDT and CDR2 YYEEEE. The data stem from a study of cytomegalovirus exposure and HLA in healthy donors. Study context: Out of a few hundred genotyped donors, roughly 78% belonged to the Caucasian-associated ancestry cluster. Findings and caveats of the study: What a later analysis reportedly showed was that an Asian-associated ancestry cluster had fewer N-insertions than the approximately 700-donor mean. A later analysis found common viral pathogens apparently linked to several of the most significant clusters. Information on immune exposure was restricted to one variable (CMV serostatus).

A multiplex PCR was run with 60 Vbeta primers and 13 Jbeta primers. TCRdb keeps only in-frame clones here, not all; method: immunoSEQ multiplex PCR. The table lists a few hundred thousand clones, 65% to 85% of them singletons. V is TRBV5-6 and J is TRBJ2-7; TRBD1 matches at 8 bases. The receptor was derived from a woman aged 30 to 39 in good health and CMV-seronegative. Sequencing input: PBMCs. The chain's CDR3 is CASSLVDRAIQEQYF. The CDR3 nucleotides read TGTGCCAGCAGCTTAGTGGACAGGGCAATACAAGAGCAGTACTTC. Based on the CDR3 plus reference TRBV5-6 and TRBJ2-7, the full variable domain is DAGVTQSPTHLIKTRGQQVTLRCSPKSGHDTVSWYQQALGQGPQFIFQYYEEEERQRGNFPDRFSGHQFPNYSSELNVNALLLGDSALYLCASSLVDRAIQEQYFGPGTRLTVT.